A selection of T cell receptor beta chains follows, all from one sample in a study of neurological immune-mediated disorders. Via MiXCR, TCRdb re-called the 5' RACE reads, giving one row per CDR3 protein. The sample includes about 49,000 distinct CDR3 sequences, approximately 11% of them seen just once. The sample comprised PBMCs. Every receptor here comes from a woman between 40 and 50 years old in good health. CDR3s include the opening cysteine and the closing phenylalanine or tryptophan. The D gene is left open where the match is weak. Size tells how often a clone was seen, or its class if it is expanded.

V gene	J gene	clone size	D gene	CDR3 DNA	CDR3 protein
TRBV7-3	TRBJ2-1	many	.	TGTGCCAGCAGCTTAGGCCCGCAGGATGAGCAGTTCTTC	CASSLGPQDEQFF
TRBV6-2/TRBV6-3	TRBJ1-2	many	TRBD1	TGTGCCAGCAGTAACCCGGGACAGGGGATGCGGTATGGCTACACCTTC	CASSNPGQGMRYGYTF
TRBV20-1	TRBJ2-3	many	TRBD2	TGCAGTGCTAGAGAATATGCGGGGGGGAGTGATACGCAGTATTTT	CSAREYAGGSDTQYF
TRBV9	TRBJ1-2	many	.	TGTGCCAGCAGCCCTCTTGTCTGGGGGGCTAACCATGGCTACACCTTC	CASSPLVWGANHGYTF
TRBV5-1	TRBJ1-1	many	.	TGCGCCAGCAGCTTGAGTTCGGGGGTGAACACTGAAGCTTTCTTT	CASSLSSGVNTEAFF
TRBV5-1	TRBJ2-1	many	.	TGCGCCAGCAGCTTGGACAATGAGCAGTTCTTC	CASSLDNEQFF
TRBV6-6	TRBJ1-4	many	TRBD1	TGTGCCAGCAGTCGGGGGACAGATGAAAAACTGTTTTTT	CASSRGTDEKLFF
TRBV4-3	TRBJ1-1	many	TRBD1	TGCGCCAGCAGCCCCGACAGGGTCACTGAAGCTTTCTTT	CASSPDRVTEAFF
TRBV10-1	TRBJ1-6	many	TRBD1	TGCGCCAGCAGGGGACAGGATAATTCACCCCTCCACTTT	CASRGQDNSPLHF
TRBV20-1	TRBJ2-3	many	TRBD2	TGCAGTGCTAGATCTATAGCGGGAGTGACAGATACGCAGTATTTT	CSARSIAGVTDTQYF
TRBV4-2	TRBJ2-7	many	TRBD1	TGTGCCAGCAGCCAGGCCTTGGACAGGGAATCCTACGAGCAGTACTTC	CASSQALDRESYEQYF
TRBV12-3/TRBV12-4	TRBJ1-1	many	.	TGTGCCAGCAGGTTAAGGGCTGAAGCTTTCTTT	CASRLRAEAFF
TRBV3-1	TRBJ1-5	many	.	TGTGCCAGCAGCCAAGCTGGTACTCAGCCCCAGCATTTT	CASSQAGTQPQHF
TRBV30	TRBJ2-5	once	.	TGTGCCTGGAGAGGGGGGGGGCCTCAAGAGACCCAGTACTTC	CAWRGGGPQETQYF
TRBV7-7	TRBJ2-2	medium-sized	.	TGTGCCAGCAGTTTTGAGAGGGCTTTCGGAACCGGGGAGCTGTTTTTT	CASSFERAFGTGELFF
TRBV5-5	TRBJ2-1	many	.	TGTGCCAGCAGCAGCCAGGGTACGGAAAACCCCCTTGATGAGCAGTTCTTC	CASSSQGTENPLDEQFF
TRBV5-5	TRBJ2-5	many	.	TGTGCCAGCAGCGCGTACCAAGAGACCCAGTACTTC	CASSAYQETQYF
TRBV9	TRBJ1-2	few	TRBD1	TGTGCCAGCAGCGTAGGAGGGGGCGAAGATGGCTACACCTTC	CASSVGGGEDGYTF
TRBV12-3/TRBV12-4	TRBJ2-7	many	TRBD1	TGTGCCAGCAGCCGCAACAGGGGGCCTTGGCACGAGCAGTACTTC	CASSRNRGPWHEQYF
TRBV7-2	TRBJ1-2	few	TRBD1	TGTGCCAGCAGCTCACAGGGGGGCAACTATGGGGGAACCTTC	CASSSQGGNYGGTF
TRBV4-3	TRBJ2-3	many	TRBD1	TGCGCCAGCAGCCGGGCAGGGGGAAGGGCAGATACGCAGTATTTT	CASSRAGGRADTQYF
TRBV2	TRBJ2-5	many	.	TGTGCCAGCAGTGAATGGAGTACAGGGCGCAGACGAAGAGAGACCCAGTACTTC	CASSEWSTGRRRRETQYF